The rows below give T cell receptor beta chains drawn from one sample of a study of cytomegalovirus exposure and HLA in healthy donors. This table comes from immunoSEQ multiplex PCR, and its TCRdb copy is limited to in-frame clones, with some not included. The sample lists over 150,000 clones, about 69% occurring once. Sample: PBMCs. The source is a man aged 30-40 years in good health and CMV-seropositive. Each CDR3 is given without its conserved first and last residue. D genes are given only for firm matches. The size entry is marked missing in some rows and otherwise reads once, few, many or a size class.

d_call: TRBD2; v_call: TRBV28; clone_size: -; j_call: TRBJ2-2; cdr3_length: 15; cdr3_aa: ASRSGTSGTNTGELF
d_call: -; v_call: TRBV2; clone_size: -; j_call: TRBJ2-2; cdr3_length: 12; cdr3_aa: ASSVAGNTGELF
d_call: TRBD2; v_call: TRBV11-2; clone_size: few; j_call: TRBJ2-1; cdr3_length: 12; cdr3_aa: ASSAGTSGREQF
d_call: TRBD2; v_call: TRBV6-5; clone_size: once; j_call: TRBJ2-5; cdr3_length: 14; cdr3_aa: ASSYSGLAGRETQY
d_call: TRBD2; v_call: TRBV20-1; clone_size: -; j_call: TRBJ2-5; cdr3_length: 9; cdr3_aa: SAGHGGAQY
d_call: -; v_call: TRBV6-6; clone_size: -; j_call: TRBJ2-2; cdr3_length: 12; cdr3_aa: ASTPWGDNGELF
d_call: TRBD1; v_call: TRBV19; clone_size: once; j_call: TRBJ1-2; cdr3_length: 14; cdr3_aa: ASSSHKTGGRYGYT
d_call: TRBD1; v_call: TRBV13; clone_size: once; j_call: TRBJ1-2; cdr3_length: 13; cdr3_aa: ASSGQGVGNYGYT
d_call: -; v_call: TRBV15; clone_size: -; j_call: TRBJ1-6; cdr3_length: 12; cdr3_aa: ATNAPPYNSPLH
d_call: -; v_call: TRBV19; clone_size: -; j_call: TRBJ2-5; cdr3_length: 13; cdr3_aa: ASSPRALSAETQY
d_call: -; v_call: TRBV13; clone_size: few; j_call: TRBJ1-2; cdr3_length: 13; cdr3_aa: ASSLGWGGSYGYT
d_call: TRBD1; v_call: TRBV28; clone_size: few; j_call: TRBJ2-5; cdr3_length: 12; cdr3_aa: ASKGTGGWETQY
d_call: -; v_call: TRBV15; clone_size: -; j_call: TRBJ1-2; cdr3_length: 11; cdr3_aa: ATSRDERKGRD
d_call: -; v_call: TRBV5-1; clone_size: few; j_call: TRBJ2-5; cdr3_length: 10; cdr3_aa: ASSFRGETQY
d_call: TRBD2; v_call: TRBV4-3; clone_size: few; j_call: TRBJ2-5; cdr3_length: 17; cdr3_aa: ASSQDFGTSGSRGETQY
d_call: TRBD1; v_call: TRBV6-5; clone_size: -; j_call: TRBJ1-4; cdr3_length: 13; cdr3_aa: ASRRGQGGSEKLF
d_call: TRBD1; v_call: TRBV27; clone_size: -; j_call: TRBJ2-7; cdr3_length: 13; cdr3_aa: ASRADTGTGYEQY
d_call: TRBD2; v_call: TRBV11-2; clone_size: -; j_call: TRBJ2-7; cdr3_length: 11; cdr3_aa: ASSRGLAYEQY
d_call: -; v_call: TRBV7-8; clone_size: -; j_call: TRBJ2-5; cdr3_length: 10; cdr3_aa: ASTEEGGTQY
d_call: TRBD1; v_call: TRBV5-5; clone_size: -; j_call: TRBJ2-4; cdr3_length: 11; cdr3_aa: ASRGDSKNIQY
d_call: TRBD1; v_call: TRBV6-5; clone_size: -; j_call: TRBJ1-2; cdr3_length: 11; cdr3_aa: ASSSDLRGLGT
d_call: TRBD1; v_call: TRBV7-3; clone_size: -; j_call: TRBJ1-5; cdr3_length: 12; cdr3_aa: ASSSTDRGEPQH
d_call: -; v_call: TRBV29-1; clone_size: -; j_call: TRBJ2-1; cdr3_length: 12; cdr3_aa: SSQRGTDYNEQF
d_call: -; v_call: TRBV28; clone_size: -; j_call: TRBJ1-4; cdr3_length: 12; cdr3_aa: ASTPGGREEKLF
d_call: -; v_call: TRBV18; clone_size: -; j_call: TRBJ1-1; cdr3_length: 13; cdr3_aa: ASSPSAQGGTEAF
d_call: -; v_call: TRBV7-9; clone_size: -; j_call: TRBJ2-1; cdr3_length: 10; cdr3_aa: ASSLRDIRQF
d_call: -; v_call: TRBV2; clone_size: -; j_call: TRBJ1-2; cdr3_length: 11; cdr3_aa: ASSDGGNYGYT
d_call: -; v_call: TRBV6-1; clone_size: -; j_call: TRBJ1-1; cdr3_length: 11; cdr3_aa: ASSLGLNTEAF
d_call: TRBD1; v_call: TRBV5-1; clone_size: -; j_call: TRBJ2-7; cdr3_length: 12; cdr3_aa: ASSLLTGGYEQY
d_call: TRBD1; v_call: TRBV18; clone_size: -; j_call: TRBJ2-5; cdr3_length: 14; cdr3_aa: ASSPLGTGGQETQY
d_call: -; v_call: TRBV4-3; clone_size: few; j_call: TRBJ1-4; cdr3_length: 12; cdr3_aa: ASSHLRGNEKLF
d_call: TRBD2; v_call: TRBV5-4; clone_size: -; j_call: TRBJ2-1; cdr3_length: 13; cdr3_aa: ASSSGASGYNEQF
d_call: TRBD1; v_call: TRBV28; clone_size: once; j_call: TRBJ2-7; cdr3_length: 11; cdr3_aa: ASTYGQDYEQY
d_call: -; v_call: TRBV9; clone_size: -; j_call: TRBJ2-3; cdr3_length: 19; cdr3_aa: ASSAPSEPGLTGEYTDTQY
d_call: TRBD2; v_call: TRBV13; clone_size: -; j_call: TRBJ2-5; cdr3_length: 15; cdr3_aa: ASSLQGSGGALETQY
d_call: TRBD1; v_call: TRBV7-2; clone_size: -; j_call: TRBJ1-5; cdr3_length: 13; cdr3_aa: ASSPGTGGFQPQH
d_call: -; v_call: TRBV5-4; clone_size: -; j_call: TRBJ2-7; cdr3_length: 10; cdr3_aa: ASSREYYEQY
d_call: TRBD1; v_call: TRBV10-3; clone_size: -; j_call: TRBJ1-2; cdr3_length: 12; cdr3_aa: ATELGQGYYGYT
d_call: TRBD2; v_call: TRBV5-6; clone_size: few; j_call: TRBJ2-7; cdr3_length: 12; cdr3_aa: ASTLAGDENEQY
d_call: -; v_call: TRBV28; clone_size: -; j_call: TRBJ1-1; cdr3_length: 10; cdr3_aa: ASTPLAGEAF
d_call: TRBD2; v_call: TRBV5-4; clone_size: -; j_call: TRBJ2-5; cdr3_length: 13; cdr3_aa: ASSLAGGPEETQY
d_call: TRBD1; v_call: TRBV19; clone_size: -; j_call: TRBJ1-1; cdr3_length: 12; cdr3_aa: ASRIGQGNTEAF
d_call: TRBD2; v_call: TRBV5-1; clone_size: -; j_call: TRBJ2-1; cdr3_length: 13; cdr3_aa: ASYPSGGVYNEQF
d_call: -; v_call: TRBV21-1; clone_size: -; j_call: TRBJ1-5; cdr3_length: 13; cdr3_aa: ASTKDRVGNQPQH
d_call: TRBD1; v_call: TRBV6-4; clone_size: -; j_call: TRBJ1-5; cdr3_length: 11; cdr3_aa: ASSEDRNQPQH
d_call: -; v_call: TRBV6-9; clone_size: -; j_call: TRBJ2-7; cdr3_length: 13; cdr3_aa: ASSYCPRGDYEQY
d_call: TRBD1; v_call: TRBV30; clone_size: -; j_call: TRBJ2-7; cdr3_length: 17; cdr3_aa: AWSSTRDRGYRKLYEQY